The TCR beta chain described here comes from a study of T cells after yellow fever vaccination. TCRdb used MiXCR to reprocess the 5' RACE reads, holding one entry per CDR3 protein. This table has around 56,000 distinct CDR3 sequences, around 5.4% appearing once. Germline-derived CDR1 and CDR2 are SEHNR and FQNEAQ (reference sequence). Trimming shortened V by 2 bases and J by 5 bases, and 7 bases separated the two germline ends. The CDR3 spans 13 residues. This clonotype was found many times. Sequencing was performed on PBMCs, either bulk or a sorted T-cell subset (CD4+, CD8+, memory, or dextramer-sorted; not recorded which), taken on the day of the yellow fever booster vaccination. The origin of this receptor is a man between 18 and 35 years old who received the YFV17D yellow fever vaccine. The chain carries TRBV7-9 and TRBJ1-5, with a tentative D call TRBD1 (5 bases). The CDR3 loop is CASSLQGDQPQHF. CDR3 DNA sequence: TGTGCCAGCAGCTTACAGGGTGATCAGCCCCAGCATTTT.